The present T cell receptor beta chain was sequenced within a study of cytomegalovirus exposure and HLA in healthy donors. The CDR3 runs 13 residues. Between the trimmed V and J ends, which lost 5 bases and 4 bases, there was a span of 12 bases. Looked up from germline, CDR1 is SGHVS and CDR2 is FNYEAQ. PCR was performed using 60 Vbeta and 13 Jbeta primers. Using immunoSEQ multiplex PCR, the repertoire was profiled, and TCRdb retains in-frame clones only, with some absent. The sample lists about 200,000 clones, around 79% occurring once. The V call is TRBV7-6, the J call TRBJ2-7; possibly TRBD1 for D (5 bases). Sequencing input: PBMCs. The TCR sequence derives from a male donor in good health and CMV-seropositive. This chain's CDR3 is CASSPPDSYEQYF. The CDR3 DNA is TGTGCCAGCAGCCCGCCAGACAGTTACGAGCAGTACTTC.